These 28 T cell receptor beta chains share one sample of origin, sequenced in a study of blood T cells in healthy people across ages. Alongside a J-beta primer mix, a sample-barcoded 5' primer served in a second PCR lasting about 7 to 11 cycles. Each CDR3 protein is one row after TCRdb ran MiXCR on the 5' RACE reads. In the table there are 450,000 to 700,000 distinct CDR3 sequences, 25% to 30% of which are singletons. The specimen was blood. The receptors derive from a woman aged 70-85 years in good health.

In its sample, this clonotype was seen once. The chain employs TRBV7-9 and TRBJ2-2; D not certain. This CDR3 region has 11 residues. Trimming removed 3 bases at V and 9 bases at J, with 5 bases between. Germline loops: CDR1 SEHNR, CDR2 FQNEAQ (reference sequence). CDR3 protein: CASSFERELFF. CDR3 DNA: TGTGCCAGCAGCTTTGAAAGGGAGCTGTTTTTT.

The CDR3 sequence: CASSQVQRANTGELFF. In nucleotides, the CDR3 is TGTGCCAGCAGCCAAGTGCAACGGGCGAACACCGGGGAGCTGTTTTTT. The chain uses TRBV3-1 and TRBJ2-2; D gene ambiguous. The V end lost 1 base, the J end lost 0 bases, and 9 bases lay between the germline ends. The V gene's germline CDR1 is LGHDT and CDR2 YNNKEL (reference sequence). The CDR3 is 16 residues long.

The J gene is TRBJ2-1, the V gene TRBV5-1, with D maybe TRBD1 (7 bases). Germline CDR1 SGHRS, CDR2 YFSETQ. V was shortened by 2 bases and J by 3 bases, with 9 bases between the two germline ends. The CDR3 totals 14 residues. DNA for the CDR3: TGCGCCAGCAGCTTCAGGGGGGACTACAATGAGCAGTTCTTC. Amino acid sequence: CASSFRGDYNEQFF.

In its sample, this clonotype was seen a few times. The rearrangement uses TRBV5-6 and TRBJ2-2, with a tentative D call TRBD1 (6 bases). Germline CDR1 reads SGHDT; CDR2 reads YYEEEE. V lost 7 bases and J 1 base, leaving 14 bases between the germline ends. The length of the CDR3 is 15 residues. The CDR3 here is CASGTTGLNTGELFF. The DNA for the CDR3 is TGTGCCAGCGGAACTACAGGGTTGAACACCGGGGAGCTGTTTTTT.

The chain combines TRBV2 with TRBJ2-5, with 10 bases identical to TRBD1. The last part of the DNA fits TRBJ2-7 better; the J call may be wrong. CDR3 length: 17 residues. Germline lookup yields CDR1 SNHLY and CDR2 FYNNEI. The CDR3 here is CASSSRDRGATGYEQYF. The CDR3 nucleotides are TGTGCCAGCAGTAGCCGGGACAGGGGCGCAACTGGTTACGAGCAGTACTTC.

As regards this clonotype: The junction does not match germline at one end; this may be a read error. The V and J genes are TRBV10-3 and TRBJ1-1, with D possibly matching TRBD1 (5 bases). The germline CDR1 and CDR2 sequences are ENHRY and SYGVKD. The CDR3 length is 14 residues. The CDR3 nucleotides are TGTGCCATCAGTCGGTCGGGGGAAGGAACTGGAGCTTTCTTT. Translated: CAISRSGEGTGAFF.

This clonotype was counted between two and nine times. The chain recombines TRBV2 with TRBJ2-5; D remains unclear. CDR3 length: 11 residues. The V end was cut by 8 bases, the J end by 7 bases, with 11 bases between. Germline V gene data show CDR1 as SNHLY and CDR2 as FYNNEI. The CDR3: CASRELVTQYF. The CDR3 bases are TGTGCCAGCCGCGAGCTGGTGACCCAGTACTTC.

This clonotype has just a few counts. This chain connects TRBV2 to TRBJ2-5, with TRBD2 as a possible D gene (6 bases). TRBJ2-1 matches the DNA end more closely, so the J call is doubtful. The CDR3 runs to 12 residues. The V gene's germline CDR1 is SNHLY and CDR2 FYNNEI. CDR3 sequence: CASSENGGYQFF. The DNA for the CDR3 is TGTGCCAGCAGTGAAAACGGAGGGTATCAGTTCTTC.

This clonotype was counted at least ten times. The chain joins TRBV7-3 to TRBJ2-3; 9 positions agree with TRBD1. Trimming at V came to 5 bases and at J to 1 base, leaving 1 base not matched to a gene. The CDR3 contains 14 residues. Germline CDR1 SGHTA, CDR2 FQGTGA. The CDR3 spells CASSRTGGTDTQYF. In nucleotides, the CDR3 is TGTGCCAGCAGCCGGACAGGGGGCACAGATACGCAGTATTTT.

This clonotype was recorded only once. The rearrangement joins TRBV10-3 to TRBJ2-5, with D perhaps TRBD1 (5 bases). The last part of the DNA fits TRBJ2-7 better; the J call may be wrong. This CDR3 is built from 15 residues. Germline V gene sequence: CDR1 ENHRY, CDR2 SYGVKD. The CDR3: CAISEGADGPYEQYF. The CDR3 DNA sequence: TGTGCCATCAGTGAGGGGGCCGACGGTCCCTACGAGCAGTACTTC.

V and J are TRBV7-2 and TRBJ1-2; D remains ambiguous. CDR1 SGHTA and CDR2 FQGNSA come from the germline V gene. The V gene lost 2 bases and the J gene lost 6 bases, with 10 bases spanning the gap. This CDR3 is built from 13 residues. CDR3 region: CASSLYIGDGYTF. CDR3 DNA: TGTGCCAGCAGCTTATATATAGGCGATGGCTACACCTTC.

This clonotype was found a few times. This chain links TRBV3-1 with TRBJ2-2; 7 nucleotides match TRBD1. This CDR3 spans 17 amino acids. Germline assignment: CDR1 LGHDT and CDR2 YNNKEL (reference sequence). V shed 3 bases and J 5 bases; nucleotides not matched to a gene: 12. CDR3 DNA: TGTGCCAGCAGCCAGTGGGCCCATACACAGGGGACCGGGGAGCTGTTTTTT. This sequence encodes CASSQWAHTQGTGELFF.

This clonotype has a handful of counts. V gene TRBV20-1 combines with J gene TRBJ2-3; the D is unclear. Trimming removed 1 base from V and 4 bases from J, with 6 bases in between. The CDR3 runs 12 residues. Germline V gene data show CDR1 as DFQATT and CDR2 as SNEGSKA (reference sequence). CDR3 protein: CSARGIADTQYF. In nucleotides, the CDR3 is TGCAGTGCTAGAGGAATAGCAGATACGCAGTATTTT.

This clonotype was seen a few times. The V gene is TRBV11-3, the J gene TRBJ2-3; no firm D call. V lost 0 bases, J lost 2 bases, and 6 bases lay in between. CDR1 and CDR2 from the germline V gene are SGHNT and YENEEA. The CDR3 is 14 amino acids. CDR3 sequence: CASSLDEYTDTQYF. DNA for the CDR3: TGTGCCAGCAGCTTAGACGAATACACAGATACGCAGTATTTT. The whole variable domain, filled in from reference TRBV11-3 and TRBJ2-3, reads EAGVVQSPRYKIIEKKQPVAFWCNPISGHNTLYWYLQNLGQGPELLIRYENEEAVDDSQLPKDRFSAERLKGVDSTLKIQPAELGDSAVYLCASSLDEYTDTQYFGPGTRLTVL.

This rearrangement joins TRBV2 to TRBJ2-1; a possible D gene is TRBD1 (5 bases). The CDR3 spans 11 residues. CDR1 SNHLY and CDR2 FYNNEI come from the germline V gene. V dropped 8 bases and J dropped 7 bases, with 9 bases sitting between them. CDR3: CASGAENEQFF. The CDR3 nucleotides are TGTGCCAGCGGGGCGGAAAATGAGCAGTTCTTC.

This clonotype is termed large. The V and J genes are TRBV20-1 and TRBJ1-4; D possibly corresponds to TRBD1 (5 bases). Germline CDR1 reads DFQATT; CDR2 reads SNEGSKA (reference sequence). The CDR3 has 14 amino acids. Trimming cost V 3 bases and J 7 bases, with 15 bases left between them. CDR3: CSASGGQGLEKLFF. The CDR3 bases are TGCAGTGCTAGTGGCGGCCAGGGCCTTGAAAAACTGTTTTTT.

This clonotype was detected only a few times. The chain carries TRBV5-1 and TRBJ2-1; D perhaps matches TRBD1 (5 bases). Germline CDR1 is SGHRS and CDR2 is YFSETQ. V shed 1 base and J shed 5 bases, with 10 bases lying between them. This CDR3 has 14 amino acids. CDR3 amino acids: CASSLWGRDNEQFF. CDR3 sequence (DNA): TGCGCCAGCAGCTTGTGGGGCCGGGACAATGAGCAGTTCTTC.

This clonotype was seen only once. In DNA, the CDR3 is TGTGCCAGCAGTGAAACCCGGACCACTGAAGCTTTCTTT. This codes for CASSETRTTEAFF. This sequence joins TRBV6-1 and TRBJ1-1; D uncertain. The ends were cut back, 2 bases at V and 4 bases at J, with 8 bases in the middle. Per the germline V gene, CDR1 is MNHNS and CDR2 is SASEGT. The CDR3 spans 13 residues.

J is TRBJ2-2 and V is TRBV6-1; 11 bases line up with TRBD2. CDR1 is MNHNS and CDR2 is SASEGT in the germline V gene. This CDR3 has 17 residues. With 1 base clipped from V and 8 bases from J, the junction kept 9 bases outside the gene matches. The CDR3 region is CASSEVVVAGGPGELFF. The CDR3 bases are TGTGCCAGCAGTGAAGTCGTGGTAGCGGGGGGGCCGGGGGAGCTGTTTTTT.

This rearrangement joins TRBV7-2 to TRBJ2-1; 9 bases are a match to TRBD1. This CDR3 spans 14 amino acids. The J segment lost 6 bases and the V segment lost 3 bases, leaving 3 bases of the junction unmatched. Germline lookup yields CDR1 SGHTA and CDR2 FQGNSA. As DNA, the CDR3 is TGTGCCAGCAGCTTGGACAGGGGACGCAATGAGCAGTTCTTC. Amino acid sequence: CASSLDRGRNEQFF.

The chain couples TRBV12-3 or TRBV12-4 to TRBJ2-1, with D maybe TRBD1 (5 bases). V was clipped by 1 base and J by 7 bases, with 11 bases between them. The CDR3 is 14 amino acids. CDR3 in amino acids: CASSLDGARNEQFF. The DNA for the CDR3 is TGTGCCAGCAGTTTAGATGGGGCCCGAAATGAGCAGTTCTTC.

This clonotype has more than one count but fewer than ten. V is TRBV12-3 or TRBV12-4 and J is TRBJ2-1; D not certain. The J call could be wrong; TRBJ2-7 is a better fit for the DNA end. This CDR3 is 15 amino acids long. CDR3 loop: CASSLGPSTSYEQYF. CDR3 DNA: TGTGCCAGCAGTTTAGGCCCCTCAACCAGCTACGAGCAGTACTTC.

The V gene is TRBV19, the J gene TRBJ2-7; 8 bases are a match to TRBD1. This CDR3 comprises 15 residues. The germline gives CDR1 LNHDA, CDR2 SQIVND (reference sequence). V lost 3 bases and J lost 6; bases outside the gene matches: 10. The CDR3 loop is CASSIGRTGTCEQYF. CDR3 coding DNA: TGTGCCAGTAGTATTGGCCGGACAGGGACCTGCGAGCAGTACTTC.

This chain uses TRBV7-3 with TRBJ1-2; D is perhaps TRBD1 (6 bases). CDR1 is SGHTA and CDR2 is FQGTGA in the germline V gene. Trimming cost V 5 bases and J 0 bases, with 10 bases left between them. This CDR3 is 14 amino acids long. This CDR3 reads CASSPGTTNYGYTF. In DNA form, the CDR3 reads TGTGCCAGCAGCCCCGGGACAACTAACTATGGCTACACCTTC. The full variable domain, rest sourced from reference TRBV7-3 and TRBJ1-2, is GAGVSQTPSNKVTEKGKYVELRCDPISGHTALYWYRQSLGQGPEFLIYFQGTGAADDSGLPNDRFFAVRPEGSVSTLKIQRTERGDSAVYLCASSPGTTNYGYTFGSGTRLTVV.

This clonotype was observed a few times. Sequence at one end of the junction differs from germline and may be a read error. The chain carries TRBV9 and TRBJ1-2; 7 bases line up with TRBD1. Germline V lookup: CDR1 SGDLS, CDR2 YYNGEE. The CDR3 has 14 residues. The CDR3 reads CASSPTGTVNGNTF. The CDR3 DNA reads TGTGCCAGCAGTCCGACCGGGACAGTAAATGGCAACACCTTC.

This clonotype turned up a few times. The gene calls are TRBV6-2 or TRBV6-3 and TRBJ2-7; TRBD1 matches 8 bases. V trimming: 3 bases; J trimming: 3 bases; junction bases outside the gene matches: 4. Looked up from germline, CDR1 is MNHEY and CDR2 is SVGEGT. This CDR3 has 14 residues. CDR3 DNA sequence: TGTGCCAGCAGTTATACAGGGGGAAACTACGAGCAGTACTTC. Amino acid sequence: CASSYTGGNYEQYF.

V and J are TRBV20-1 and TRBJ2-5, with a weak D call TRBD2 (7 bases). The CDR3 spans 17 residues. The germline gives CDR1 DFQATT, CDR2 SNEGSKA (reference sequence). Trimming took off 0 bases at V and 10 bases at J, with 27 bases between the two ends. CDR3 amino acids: CSARDQDSGGPKKDQYF. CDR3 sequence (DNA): TGCAGTGCTAGAGATCAGGATTCGGGGGGCCCAAAAAAAGACCAGTACTTC.

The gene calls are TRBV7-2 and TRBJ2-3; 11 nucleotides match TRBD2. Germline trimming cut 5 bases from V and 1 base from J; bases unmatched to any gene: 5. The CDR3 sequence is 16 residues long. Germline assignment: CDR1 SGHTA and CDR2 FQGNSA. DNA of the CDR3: TGTGCCAGCAGCGTTCTAGCGGGGGGACGCACAGATACGCAGTATTTT. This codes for CASSVLAGGRTDTQYF. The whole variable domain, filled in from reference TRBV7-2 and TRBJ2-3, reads GAGVSQSPSNKVTEKGKDVELRCDPISGHTALYWYRQSLGQGLEFLIYFQGNSAPDKSGLPSDRFSAERTGGSVSTLTIQRTQQEDSAVYLCASSVLAGGRTDTQYFGPGTRLTVL.